The 15 T cell receptor beta chains given below trace back to one sample, sequenced in a study of T cell responses to AZD1222 COVID-19 vaccine. Sequencing was performed with immunoSEQ multiplex PCR; in TCRdb, only in-frame clones are kept and a portion is missing. This sample has tens of thousands of clones; 70% to 90% occur once, and the top ten carry just under 4%. The sequences come from peripheral blood, collected on day 0 of AZD1222 vaccination. Receptors were obtained from an adult in good health.

The J gene is TRBJ1-5, the V gene TRBV2, with 8 positions matching TRBD1. V lost 6 bases to trimming and J lost 5 bases; unmatched junction nucleotides: 3. The CDR3 is 13 residues long. Per germline, CDR1 SNHLY and CDR2 FYNNEI. This CDR3 is CASRAGGDQPQHF. CDR3 DNA: TGTGCCAGCAGGGCAGGGGGCGATCAGCCCCAGCATTTT.

This clone was detected a few times. V and J are TRBV7-2 and TRBJ2-4, with 15 bases matching TRBD2. Germline-derived CDR1 and CDR2 are SGHTA and FQGNSA. There are 18 residues in the CDR3. Trimming removed 3 bases from V and 1 base from J; junction bases left unmatched: 4. The chain's CDR3 is CASSFGLAGGFAKNIQYF. The CDR3 coding sequence is TGTGCCAGCAGCTTCGGACTAGCGGGGGGGTTTGCCAAAAACATTCAGTACTTC.

The chain joins TRBV24-1 to TRBJ2-1; 9 nucleotides match TRBD2. The trim removed 6 bases at V and 8 bases at J, leaving 7 bases unmatched. CDR1 KGHDR and CDR2 SFDVKD come from the germline V gene. The CDR3 loop spans 14 amino acids. The DNA for the CDR3 is TGTGCCACCAGTCGCGGGGGGGCGGCAGATGAGCAGTTCTTC. It yields the protein CATSRGGAADEQFF.

This clone has more than one count but fewer than ten. The J gene is TRBJ1-5, the V gene TRBV6-2 or TRBV6-3; maybe TRBD1 (6 bases). Germline loops: CDR1 MNHEY, CDR2 SVGEGT. V lost 5 bases to trimming and J lost 4 bases, with 15 bases between them. The CDR3 spans 15 residues. The CDR3 DNA follows: TGTGCCAGCAGTCGAGAGACAGGAATTAATCAGCCCCAGCATTTT. Translation gives CASSRETGINQPQHF.

This chain links TRBV28 with TRBJ2-7; 9 bases map to TRBD2. J lost 0 bases, V lost 2 bases, and 2 bases had no gene match. Germline V gene sequence: CDR1 MDHEN, CDR2 SYDVKM. This CDR3 contains 15 residues. The CDR3 sequence is CASSLAGGVSYEQYF. As DNA, the CDR3 is TGTGCCAGCAGTTTAGCGGGGGGGGTCTCCTACGAGCAGTACTTC.

The rearrangement joins TRBV2 to TRBJ1-2; 10 nucleotides align to TRBD1. Per the germline V gene, CDR1 is SNHLY and CDR2 is FYNNEI. Unmatched junction bases numbered 5, after V lost 0 bases and J lost 7 bases. CDR3 length: 15 amino acids. The CDR3 DNA sequence: TGTGCCAGCAGTGAAGCGGGACAGGGGAGCGGTGGCTACACCTTC. It translates to CASSEAGQGSGGYTF.

V usage is TRBV3-1 (or the pseudogene TRBV3-2) and J usage is TRBJ1-2; a possible D gene is TRBD1 (6 bases). The V end lost 0 bases, the J end lost 8 bases, and 16 bases lay between the germline ends. The length of the CDR3 is 15 residues. Germline CDR1 reads LGHDT; CDR2 reads YNNKEL (reference sequence). The CDR3 DNA reads TGTGCCAGCAGCCAAGATCTAACGGGACAAAAGGGCTACACCTTC. This sequence encodes CASSQDLTGQKGYTF.

The table lists this clone with a few counts. This chain uses TRBV25-1 with TRBJ1-2; the match to TRBD1 covers 10 bases. In germline, CDR1 is MGHDK, CDR2 SYGVNS. V shed 5 bases, J shed 3 bases, and the junction held 6 bases outside the gene matches. The length of the CDR3 is 15 residues. The chain's CDR3 is CASSSGGTGDYGYTF. The CDR3 coding sequence is TGTGCCAGCAGTTCGGGGGGGACAGGGGACTATGGCTACACCTTC.

This clone is a singleton in its sample. V is TRBV18 and J is TRBJ2-7; 7 bases line up with TRBD1. The V segment lost 6 bases and the J segment 4 bases; nucleotides outside the gene matches: 12. The CDR3 sequence is 15 residues long. Germline V lookup: CDR1 KGHSH, CDR2 LQKENI. CDR3 DNA: TGTGCCAGCTCCCTGCTCGAGGGGGCAGGGTACGAGCAGTACTTC. It encodes CASSLLEGAGYEQYF. Full variable domain (outside the CDR3, taken from reference TRBV18 and TRBJ2-7): NAGVMQNPRHLVRRRGQEARLRCSPMKGHSHVYWYRQLPEEGLKFMVYLQKENIIDESGMPKERFSAEFPKEGPSILRIQQVVRGDSAAYFCASSLLEGAGYEQYFGPGTRLTVT.

The chain links TRBV28 to TRBJ1-6; TRBD1 matches at 7 bases. The CDR3 sequence is 15 residues long. Germline CDR1 reads MDHEN; CDR2 reads SYDVKM. Trimming cost V 5 bases and J 9 bases; bases outside gene matches: 10. DNA for the CDR3: TGTGCCAGCAGTCCAGCACAGGGGCTTGCTTCACCCCTCCACTTT. Its protein is CASSPAQGLASPLHF.

The chain couples TRBV6-2 or TRBV6-3 to TRBJ1-5; 8 bases align to TRBD1. Germline V lookup: CDR1 MNHEY, CDR2 SVGEGT. The CDR3 sequence is 17 residues long. Trimming took 1 base from V and 0 from J; bases not matched to a gene: 5. In DNA form, the CDR3 reads TGTGCCAGCAGTTACTACAGGGGGAGGGGTAGCAATCAGCCCCAGCATTTT. Translated: CASSYYRGRGSNQPQHF.

V gene TRBV6-4 combines with J gene TRBJ1-5, with D tentatively TRBD1 (5 bases). V lost 3 bases to trimming and J lost 4 bases, with 7 bases between them. The CDR3 length is 13 residues. Germline V gene data show CDR1 as MRHNA and CDR2 as SNTAGT. The CDR3 sequence is CASSEGANQPQHF. The CDR3 nucleotides read TGTGCCAGCAGTGAAGGGGCTAATCAGCCCCAGCATTTT.

The chain uses TRBV4-1 and TRBJ1-4, with unresolved D. Germline V CDR1 and CDR2: MGHRA, YSYEKL. V lost 1 base to trimming and J lost 10 bases, with 7 bases between them. There are 12 residues in the CDR3. The chain's CDR3 is CASSQGDGKLFF. For the CDR3, the DNA is TGCGCCAGCAGCCAAGGTGACGGAAAACTGTTTTTT.

V gene TRBV20-1 combines with J gene TRBJ1-4; D not resolved. Germline-derived CDR1 and CDR2 are DFQATT and SNEGSKA (reference sequence). The CDR3 totals 13 residues. V was clipped by 3 bases and J by 6 bases, with 11 bases between them. This chain's CDR3 is CSASTLGDEKLFF. The CDR3 DNA follows: TGCAGTGCTAGTACCCTTGGGGATGAAAAACTGTTTTTT.

The chain uses TRBV5-1 and TRBJ1-6; 7 positions match TRBD1. CDR1 is SGHRS, CDR2 YFSETQ, per germline. V gave up 1 base and J gave up 8 bases; unmatched junction bases: 12. The CDR3 has 17 amino acids. The CDR3 spells CASSLTPRDSTHSPLHF. CDR3 nucleotides: TGCGCCAGCAGCTTGACGCCCAGGGACAGCACTCATTCACCCCTCCACTTT. Full variable domain (rest looked up from reference TRBV5-1 and TRBJ1-6): KAGVTQTPRYLIKTRGQQVTLSCSPISGHRSVSWYQQTPGQGLQFLFEYFSETQRNKGNFPGRFSGRQFSNSRSEMNVSTLELGDSALYLCASSLTPRDSTHSPLHFGNGTRLTVT.